The present T cell receptor (beta chain) was sequenced within a study of identical twins. Study results and caveats: Analyses based on zero insertions could be partly confounded by invariant MAIT and iNKT cells. Insertions were reduced in abundant cord blood beta clonotypes but not in memory repertoires. Weaker excess twin sharing was observed in beta out-of-frame sequences.

Details on this clonotype: Its specificity is not known.

Each CDR3 protein is one row after TCRdb ran MiXCR on the 5' RACE reads. The table has 260,000 or so distinct CDR3 sequences, 7.5% seen once; the top ten hold less than 6.5%. This sample was shared with a second study, whose subject was yellow fever vaccine responses in identical twins.

Sequencing was performed on CD8+ T cells sorted from blood. This receptor was taken from a woman under 30 in good health.

The CDR3 loop reads CASSQDRTGSSYGYTF. The CDR3 DNA sequence: TGTGCCAGCAGCCAAGACCGGACAGGGAGCTCCTATGGCTACACCTTC. The V call is TRBV14, the J call TRBJ1-2; TRBD1 matches at 8 bases. Germline CDR1 SGHDN, CDR2 FVKESK. The CDR3 totals 16 residues. The V segment lost 0 bases and the J segment 4 bases; nucleotides outside the gene matches: 7.